This TCR beta chain was recovered during a study of T cell responses to AZD1222 COVID-19 vaccine. For this clone: Antigen: not known.

Germline CDR1 and CDR2: SEHNR and FQNEAQ (reference sequence). Trimming took off 5 bases at V and 5 bases at J, with 12 bases between the two ends. This CDR3 region has 13 residues. Sequencing used immunoSEQ multiplex PCR; TCRdb keeps in-frame clones, though not all of them. The sample contains roughly 100,000 clones, 90% of which appear only once. Study outcomes and limitations: CD4 TCRs linked to vaccination spanned spike, dominating at 160-218 and 743-854. Just a handful of AZD1222 recipients tested seropositive at baseline. After two AZD1222 doses, spike-specific TCR breadth and depth rose versus day 0. Mostly white British, mostly female donors; authors suggested clonal diversity may be underestimated.

The material was peripheral blood, obtained on day 0 of AZD1222 vaccination. The V gene is TRBV7-9, the J gene TRBJ1-1; D unresolved. The sequence was obtained from an adult in good health. This chain's CDR3 is CASSTRPETEAFF. The CDR3 DNA reads as TGTGCCAGCAGCACGAGACCAGAGACTGAAGCTTTCTTT.